This TCR beta chain was found in a study of blood T cell repertoires in COVID-19. Study background: The United States, Italy and Spain provided the acute and convalescent COVID-19 samples. PBMCs, B-cell-depleted T cells, or T cells were the source of the cDNA or gDNA that made up the material.

Authors' data handling: Amplifying reference gene primers gave estimates of nucleated cell counts. The data were produced by immunoSEQ multiplex PCR, yet TCRdb's version contains in-frame clones alone and is incomplete. Clonal size and the V and J genes are those of that table, whereas D and trimming came from the DNA. The sample includes more than 110,000 clones, 90% of them seen just once. Germline assignment: CDR1 SGHRS and CDR2 YFSETQ. With 0 bases removed from V and 5 bases from J, the gap between germline ends came to 9 bases. This CDR3 is 14 amino acids long. Material for sequencing was peripheral blood. The TCR comes from a woman aged 80 or over with acute or convalescent COVID-19. The chain uses TRBV5-1 and TRBJ2-1; D gene ambiguous. The CDR3 is CASSLVLENNEQFF. The CDR3 coding sequence is TGCGCCAGCAGCTTGGTTTTAGAAAACAATGAGCAGTTCTTC. The whole variable domain, remainder taken from reference TRBV5-1 and TRBJ2-1, is KAGVTQTPRYLIKTRGQQVTLSCSPISGHRSVSWYQQTPGQGLQFLFEYFSETQRNKGNFPGRFSGRQFSNSRSEMNVSTLELGDSALYLCASSLVLENNEQFFGPGTRLTVL.